A selection of T cell receptor beta chains follows, all from one sample in a study of T-cell reconstitution after alpha-beta-depleted transplantation in children. Each CDR3 protein is one row after TCRdb ran MiXCR on the PCR reads. The repertoire holds more than 400,000 distinct CDR3 sequences, 43% seen once, with about 30% in the top ten. This specimen was PBMCs, taken before TCRalphabeta/CD19-depleted stem cell transplant. These receptor sequences come from a girl aged 2 to 10 with aplastic anemia, due to receive a stem cell transplant. Both conserved end residues are part of each CDR3. A D gene is named only where the DNA matches it firmly. A row's size may be missing; if present it is once, few, many or a size class.

TRBJ2-3	NA	TRBV30	NA	TGTGCCTGGAGTGAGGCCACGAGCGAGTATTTT	CAWSEATSEYF
TRBJ2-7	NA	TRBV3-1	NA	TGTGCCAGCAGCCACGGTTCCTTGGACGAGCAGTACTTC	CASSHGSLDEQYF
TRBJ2-1	few	TRBV20-1	NA	TGCAGTGCTAGCACGCGGTGGGGGCCCAATGAGCAGTTCTTC	CSASTRWGPNEQFF
TRBJ1-5	many	TRBV20-1	NA	TGCAGTGCTAGGGCCCCAAGTAGCAATCAGCCCCAGCATTTT	CSARAPSSNQPQHF
TRBJ2-3	NA	TRBV19	TRBD2	TGTGCCAGTAAAATAGCGGGAGGGGCTAGCACAGATACGCAGTATTTT	CASKIAGGASTDTQYF
TRBJ2-3	NA	TRBV27	NA	TGTGCCAGCAGTTCGCCTAGACTGGATACAGATACGCAGTATTTT	CASSSPRLDTDTQYF
TRBJ1-2	few	TRBV20-1	NA	TGCAGTGCTCTAATCGGGACGGAAGGCTACACCTTC	CSALIGTEGYTF
TRBJ1-3	NA	TRBV20-1	NA	TGCAGTGCTAGCGATGGGGGGAAACGCGCTGGAAACACCATATATTTT	CSASDGGKRAGNTIYF
TRBJ2-3	NA	TRBV15	NA	TGTGCCACCAGCACAGGACGGGGAGATACGCAGTATTTT	CATSTGRGDTQYF
TRBJ2-1	NA	TRBV29-1	TRBD1	TGCAGCGTTGGAGGGACAGTTACCTACAATGAGCAGTTCTTC	CSVGGTVTYNEQFF
TRBJ2-2	NA	TRBV20-1	TRBD1	TGCAGTGCTAGGGACAGGGGGCGCACCGGGGAGCTGTTTTTT	CSARDRGRTGELFF
TRBJ2-5	NA	TRBV13	TRBD2	TGTGCCAGCAGCAAAAGACAGAGGACAGGAAGGACTAGCGGTTACCCCAATGAGACCCAGTACTTC	CASSKRQRTGRTSGYPNETQYF
TRBJ2-7	once	TRBV4-1	NA	TGCGCCAGCAGCCGGGCTCCGGGCGGCGAGCAGTACTTC	CASSRAPGGEQYF
TRBJ1-2	NA	TRBV7-9	TRBD1	TGTGCCAGCAGCCATCTACAGGGGGTTGGGGGCTACACCTTC	CASSHLQGVGGYTF
TRBJ2-5	NA	TRBV20-1	NA	TGCAGTGCTAGAGGGGGGCGTCAAGAGACCCAGTACTTC	CSARGGRQETQYF
TRBJ2-3	NA	TRBV20-1	NA	TGCAGGAGGCTGGCTAGGTCAGATACGCAGTATTTT	CRRLARSDTQYF
TRBJ2-5	NA	TRBV5-1	NA	TGCGCCAGCAGCCGCAGGGAGGAGACCCAGTACTTC	CASSRREETQYF
TRBJ2-5	NA	TRBV7-6	TRBD2	TGTGCCAGCAGCTTATTACGGGGGGGCCAGGAGACCCAGTACTTC	CASSLLRGGQETQYF
TRBJ2-7	few	TRBV7-6	TRBD1	TGTGCCAGCAGCACAGGGACAGGGATTTGGGAGCAGTACTTC	CASSTGTGIWEQYF
TRBJ2-7	few	TRBV20-1	TRBD2	TGCAGTGTCACCGATCTAGCGGGAGGTCCCCAGGAGCAGTACTTC	CSVTDLAGGPQEQYF
TRBJ2-4	NA	TRBV12-3/TRBV12-4	NA	TGTGCCAGCAGCGAAGGTGTGGGGGCCAAAAACATTCAGTACTTC	CASSEGVGAKNIQYF
TRBJ2-1	NA	TRBV7-3	NA	TGTGCCAGCAGCTTGGCCAGCGTCTCCTACAATGAGCAGTTCTTC	CASSLASVSYNEQFF
TRBJ2-1	NA	TRBV18	NA	TGTGCCAGCTCACCTTGGCAGGGATCTTACAATGAGCAGTTCTTC	CASSPWQGSYNEQFF
TRBJ1-2	many	TRBV20-1	NA	TGCAGTGCTAGTTATCGATACGTTGGCAGTCTTATCTTC	CSASYRYVGSLIF
TRBJ2-1	NA	TRBV11-3	NA	TGTGCCAGCAGCCCTCGGACAGCCCCCTACAATGAGCAGTTCTTC	CASSPRTAPYNEQFF
TRBJ2-3	NA	TRBV11-3	NA	TGTGCCAGCAGCTTTCAGGGGTCCACAGATAGGCAGTATTTT	CASSFQGSTDRQYF
TRBJ2-5	NA	TRBV7-6	TRBD2	TGTGCCAGCAGCTCGTTTAGCGGGGCGAGAGGAGAGACCCAGTACTTC	CASSSFSGARGETQYF
TRBJ2-2	NA	TRBV12-3/TRBV12-4	NA	TGTGCCAGCAGTCTCCCTTCTCGGAACACCGGGGAGCTGTTTTTT	CASSLPSRNTGELFF
TRBJ2-5	NA	TRBV7-9	TRBD2	TGTGCCAGCAGCTTCCGGACTAGCGGGGACCAAGAGACCCAGTACTTC	CASSFRTSGDQETQYF
TRBJ2-3	many	TRBV7-2	TRBD2	TGTGCCAGCAGCCTGCAGGGAGGGGCCACAGATACGCAGTATTTT	CASSLQGGATDTQYF
TRBJ1-1	NA	TRBV30	NA	TGTGCCTGGATGCTTAACAGTTTGAACACTGAAGCTTTCTTT	CAWMLNSLNTEAFF
TRBJ2-1	few	TRBV20-1	NA	TGCAGTGCTAGAGATCGAAGTATTTCGGCTGAGCAGTTCTTC	CSARDRSISAEQFF